The rows below give T cell receptor beta chains drawn from one sample of a study of CD8 T cells in ankylosing spondylitis. TCRdb processed the 5' RACE reads anew with MiXCR; each CDR3 protein has one entry. The table has about 250,000 distinct CDR3 sequences, roughly a quarter seen once. What was sequenced was blood, either unsorted or a sorted T cell fraction (not recorded which). These receptors were obtained from a male donor with ankylosing spondylitis or in good health (not recorded which). CDR3s include the opening cysteine and the closing phenylalanine or tryptophan. Each record gives: V gene, J gene, clone size, D gene, CDR3 protein, CDR3 DNA. A D gene is named only where the DNA matches it firmly. The size entry is marked missing in some rows and otherwise reads once, few, many or a size class.

V: TRBV6-5
J: TRBJ1-1
size: few
D: TRBD1
CDR3: CASSYGDRAAFF
DNA: TGTGCCAGCAGTTACGGGGACAGGGCTGCTTTCTTT

V: TRBV29-1
J: TRBJ2-5
size: NA
D: TRBD2
CDR3: CSAGGGRGGQETQYF
DNA: TGCAGCGCCGGGGGGGGCAGGGGTGGTCAAGAGACCCAGTACTTC

V: TRBV12-3/TRBV12-4
J: TRBJ1-2
size: many
D: NA
CDR3: CASSDRYGYTF
DNA: TGTGCCAGCAGCGACAGATATGGCTACACCTTC

V: TRBV5-1
J: TRBJ2-3
size: many
D: TRBD1
CDR3: CASSFRQGPTDTQYF
DNA: TGCGCCAGCAGCTTCCGACAGGGGCCCACAGATACGCAGTATTTT

V: TRBV2
J: TRBJ2-7
size: few
D: TRBD1
CDR3: CARTGTGGFEQYF
DNA: TGTGCCAGGACCGGGACAGGGGGCTTTGAGCAGTACTTC

V: TRBV11-2
J: TRBJ2-2
size: NA
D: NA
CDR3: CASSLTLTGELFF
DNA: TGTGCCAGCAGCTTAACCCTCACCGGGGAGCTGTTTTTT

V: TRBV7-6
J: TRBJ2-1
size: NA
D: NA
CDR3: CASSFEREQFF
DNA: TGTGCCAGCAGCTTTGAAAGGGAACAGTTCTTC

V: TRBV20-1
J: TRBJ1-6
size: many
D: NA
CDR3: CSASPIVAGKNNSPLHF
DNA: TGCAGTGCTAGTCCCATTGTGGCAGGGAAGAACAATTCACCCCTCCACTTT

V: TRBV20-1
J: TRBJ2-1
size: many
D: NA
CDR3: CSARDRRPSSYNEQFF
DNA: TGCAGTGCTAGAGATCGAAGACCGAGCTCCTACAATGAGCAGTTCTTC

V: TRBV20-1
J: TRBJ2-5
size: NA
D: NA
CDR3: CSASPGTNQETQYF
DNA: TGCAGTGCGAGCCCTGGGACGAACCAAGAGACCCAGTACTTC

V: TRBV20-1
J: TRBJ1-2
size: many
D: TRBD1
CDR3: CSADSGQGAFNYGYTF
DNA: TGCAGTGCTGACTCGGGACAGGGCGCTTTTAACTATGGCTACACCTTC

V: TRBV5-8
J: TRBJ2-6
size: many
D: NA
CDR3: CASSLVGRSSGANVLTF
DNA: TGTGCCAGCAGCTTGGTTGGACGGTCCTCTGGGGCCAACGTCCTGACTTTC

V: TRBV12-3/TRBV12-4
J: TRBJ2-5
size: few
D: NA
CDR3: CASSLSRAGETQYF
DNA: TGTGCCAGCAGTTTGTCCAGGGCTGGGGAGACCCAGTACTTC

V: TRBV12-3/TRBV12-4
J: TRBJ2-5
size: many
D: TRBD2
CDR3: CASSLGLAGRETQYF
DNA: TGTGCCAGCAGTTTAGGCCTAGCGGGGCGAGAGACCCAGTACTTC

V: TRBV12-3/TRBV12-4
J: TRBJ1-2
size: NA
D: TRBD1
CDR3: CASDREGRGYTF
DNA: TGTGCCAGCGACAGGGAGGGTCGTGGCTACACCTTC

V: TRBV20-1
J: TRBJ2-2
size: NA
D: NA
CDR3: CSAPRLPGGDPNTGELFF
DNA: TGCAGTGCTCCACGCTTGCCAGGGGGGGACCCGAACACCGGGGAGCTGTTTTTT

V: TRBV12-3/TRBV12-4
J: TRBJ2-7
size: many
D: TRBD2
CDR3: CASSPGTSYEQYF
DNA: TGTGCCAGCAGTCCAGGGACTAGTTACGAGCAGTACTTC

V: TRBV20-1
J: TRBJ2-7
size: few
D: TRBD1
CDR3: CSARRGPHEQYF
DNA: TGCAGTGCTAGGAGGGGGCCCCACGAGCAGTACTTC

V: TRBV4-1
J: TRBJ1-5
size: many
D: NA
CDR3: CASSLGEGLVGNQPQHF
DNA: TGCGCCAGCAGCCTCGGGGAGGGCCTAGTGGGCAATCAGCCCCAGCATTTT

V: TRBV20-1
J: TRBJ2-5
size: few
D: TRBD2
CDR3: CSASSRRGNNQETQYF
DNA: TGCAGTGCTAGTAGTAGGCGGGGGAACAACCAAGAGACCCAGTACTTC

V: TRBV20-1
J: TRBJ2-5
size: few
D: TRBD1
CDR3: CSASQPGQLQETQYF
DNA: TGCAGTGCCTCCCAACCGGGACAGTTACAAGAGACCCAGTACTTC

V: TRBV6-5
J: TRBJ2-7
size: few
D: NA
CDR3: CASSYKTGKTYEQYF
DNA: TGTGCCAGCAGTTACAAAACAGGGAAAACTTACGAGCAGTACTTC

V: TRBV3-1
J: TRBJ2-3
size: many
D: NA
CDR3: CASSARNTQYF
DNA: TGTGCCAGCAGCGCGAGGAATACGCAGTATTTT

V: TRBV20-1
J: TRBJ2-1
size: NA
D: NA
CDR3: CSARAPGEGAGNEQFF
DNA: TGCAGTGCTAGGGCTCCTGGGGAGGGGGCGGGGAATGAGCAGTTCTTC

V: TRBV2
J: TRBJ1-1
size: NA
D: NA
CDR3: CASSKRNTEAFF
DNA: TGTGCCAGCAGCAAGAGAAACACTGAAGCTTTCTTT

V: TRBV29-1
J: TRBJ1-1
size: few
D: NA
CDR3: CSVELVPGDTEAFF
DNA: TGCAGCGTTGAGTTGGTGCCTGGGGACACTGAAGCTTTCTTT

V: TRBV29-1
J: TRBJ2-7
size: many
D: NA
CDR3: CSVEVPTNYEQYF
DNA: TGCAGCGTTGAAGTCCCGACGAACTACGAGCAGTACTTC

V: TRBV10-3
J: TRBJ2-1
size: NA
D: NA
CDR3: CASGVDRAEQFF
DNA: TGTGCCAGCGGCGTGGACCGGGCTGAGCAGTTCTTC

V: TRBV28
J: TRBJ2-3
size: NA
D: NA
CDR3: CASSPPPEGGTQYF
DNA: TGTGCCAGCAGTCCGCCACCGGAAGGGGGAACGCAGTATTTT

V: TRBV12-3/TRBV12-4
J: TRBJ2-7
size: NA
D: TRBD2
CDR3: CASSLGAGAPYEQYF
DNA: TGTGCCAGCAGTTTGGGAGCGGGGGCCCCTTACGAGCAGTACTTC

V: TRBV6-5
J: TRBJ1-1
size: few
D: NA
CDR3: CASSYDLAVLMNTEAFF
DNA: TGTGCCAGCAGTTACGATCTGGCAGTTCTTATGAACACTGAAGCTTTCTTT

V: TRBV20-1
J: TRBJ1-5
size: few
D: NA
CDR3: CSARVTGQNQPQHF
DNA: TGCAGTGCTAGAGTCACAGGGCAGAATCAGCCCCAGCATTTT

V: TRBV5-1
J: TRBJ2-1
size: many
D: NA
CDR3: CASSLVDPGNEQFF
DNA: TGCGCCAGCAGCTTGGTTGACCCTGGCAATGAGCAGTTCTTC

V: TRBV3-1
J: TRBJ2-5
size: NA
D: TRBD2
CDR3: CASSQAGGGEETQYF
DNA: TGTGCCAGCAGCCAAGCCGGGGGAGGGGAAGAGACCCAGTACTTC

V: TRBV6-5
J: TRBJ1-5
size: few
D: TRBD1
CDR3: CASSYSKGALPQHF
DNA: TGTGCCAGCAGTTACTCGAAGGGGGCACTCCCCCAGCATTTT

V: TRBV5-1
J: TRBJ2-4
size: many
D: NA
CDR3: CASSWGDSQNIQYF
DNA: TGCGCCAGCAGCTGGGGGGACAGTCAAAACATTCAGTACTTC

V: TRBV7-6
J: TRBJ2-3
size: few
D: NA
CDR3: CASSLAPVTDTQYF
DNA: TGTGCCAGCAGCTTAGCTCCTGTCACAGATACGCAGTATTTT

V: TRBV7-2
J: TRBJ2-7
size: many
D: TRBD1
CDR3: CASSLAGGSYEQYF
DNA: TGCGCCAGCAGCTTGGCAGGGGGAAGCTACGAGCAGTACTTC

V: TRBV18
J: TRBJ2-1
size: NA
D: NA
CDR3: CASSQRWEVNEQFF
DNA: TGTGCCAGCTCACAACGGTGGGAGGTGAATGAGCAGTTCTTC

V: TRBV12-3/TRBV12-4
J: TRBJ2-2
size: NA
D: NA
CDR3: CASSGGTDPSGELFF
DNA: TGTGCCAGCAGTGGAGGGACCGACCCCTCCGGGGAGCTGTTTTTT

V: TRBV6-5
J: TRBJ1-2
size: NA
D: TRBD1
CDR3: CASNGQGGYTF
DNA: TGTGCCAGCAACGGACAGGGTGGCTACACCTTC

V: TRBV10-3
J: TRBJ2-7
size: many
D: NA
CDR3: CAISGGDEQYF
DNA: TGTGCCATCTCGGGCGGGGACGAGCAGTACTTC

V: TRBV6-2/TRBV6-3
J: TRBJ2-7
size: many
D: NA
CDR3: CASSSPGFFEQYF
DNA: TGTGCCAGCAGTTCGCCGGGATTCTTCGAGCAGTACTTC

V: TRBV3-1
J: TRBJ2-7
size: many
D: NA
CDR3: CASSHLSTLEQYF
DNA: TGTGCCAGCAGCCATCTGAGTACGTTGGAGCAGTACTTC

V: TRBV6-8
J: TRBJ1-5
size: many
D: NA
CDR3: CASSYSGRPTRNQPQHF
DNA: TGTGCCAGCAGTTACTCTGGCAGACCAACCCGCAATCAGCCCCAGCATTTT

V: TRBV11-2
J: TRBJ2-3
size: NA
D: NA
CDR3: CASTIGASSHTQYF
DNA: TGTGCCAGCACCATCGGCGCCAGCTCGCATACGCAGTATTTT

V: TRBV12-3/TRBV12-4
J: TRBJ2-7
size: few
D: NA
CDR3: CASSLAAKPGSEQYF
DNA: TGTGCCAGCAGTTTAGCGGCCAAACCCGGGAGTGAGCAGTACTTC

V: TRBV20-1
J: TRBJ2-1
size: NA
D: NA
CDR3: CSARDLLGGPSRGRYEQFF
DNA: TGCAGTGCTAGAGATCTTCTGGGCGGCCCTTCAAGGGGGAGGTATGAGCAGTTCTTC

V: TRBV20-1
J: TRBJ1-6
size: NA
D: NA
CDR3: CSARDLVGDSPLHF
DNA: TGCAGTGCTAGAGATCTCGTAGGGGATTCGCCCCTCCACTTT

V: TRBV20-1
J: TRBJ2-1
size: NA
D: TRBD2
CDR3: CSADPQRGPDNEQFF
DNA: TGCAGTGCTGATCCTCAGCGGGGGCCCGACAATGAGCAGTTCTTC